A single T cell receptor (beta chain) is shown here with its context. The data belong to a study of blood T cell repertoires in COVID-19. Study context: Italy, Spain and the United States were the sources of the convalescent and acute COVID-19 samples.

Germline trimming cut 1 base from V and 4 bases from J; bases unmatched to any gene: 5. Germline V gene lookup returns CDR1 MGHRA and CDR2 YSYEKL. The CDR3 extends over 17 amino acids. Sequencing used immunoSEQ multiplex PCR; TCRdb keeps in-frame clones, though not all of them. The sample has roughly 58,000 clones; about 80% are singletons. This clonotype was sampled from a man aged 45 to 65 with active or convalescent COVID-19. The chain is built from TRBV4-1 and TRBJ2-1; 12 bases fit TRBD2. Material: peripheral blood. CDR3 amino acids: CASSQGGTSGPYNEQFF. Written as DNA, the CDR3 is TGCGCCAGCAGCCAAGGAGGGACTAGCGGGCCGTACAATGAGCAGTTCTTC.